These T cell receptor beta chains were read from a single sample in a study of blood T cell repertoires in COVID-19. Sequencing was performed with immunoSEQ multiplex PCR; in TCRdb, only in-frame clones are kept and a portion is missing. Among around 250,000 clones listed, around 86% were seen once. Sequenced material: peripheral blood. The receptor set was obtained from an elderly man with acute or convalescent COVID-19. The CDR3 runs from the conserved cysteine through the conserved F or W. D genes are given only for firm matches. Some rows mark clone size as missing; the rest say once, few, many or name a class of expanded clone.

d_gene: NA
abundance: NA
j_gene: TRBJ2-3
v_gene: TRBV28
CDR3nt: TGTGCCAGCAGTTCAGGAAGGTGGGATACGCAGTATTTT
CDR3aa: CASSSGRWDTQYF

d_gene: NA
abundance: few
j_gene: TRBJ1-2
v_gene: TRBV4-2
CDR3nt: TGTGCCAGCAGCCAGACAGGTACAAGAGGCTACACCTTC
CDR3aa: CASSQTGTRGYTF

d_gene: NA
abundance: NA
j_gene: TRBJ2-4
v_gene: TRBV19
CDR3nt: TGTGCCAGTAGTGCGATTACAAGGCGGGGGCAAAACATTCAGTACTTC
CDR3aa: CASSAITRRGQNIQYF

d_gene: NA
abundance: NA
j_gene: TRBJ2-1
v_gene: TRBV5-6
CDR3nt: TGTGCCAGCAGCTTAAGGCAGTCCCCGGGGGAGCAGTTCTTC
CDR3aa: CASSLRQSPGEQFF

d_gene: NA
abundance: NA
j_gene: TRBJ1-1
v_gene: TRBV27
CDR3nt: TGTGCCAGCAGGGACACCGGTGAGGCTTTCTTT
CDR3aa: CASRDTGEAFF

d_gene: NA
abundance: NA
j_gene: TRBJ1-3
v_gene: TRBV28
CDR3nt: TGTGTCATATTCAGGGCAGGCGGAAACACCATATATTTT
CDR3aa: CVIFRAGGNTIYF

d_gene: TRBD1
abundance: once
j_gene: TRBJ1-1
v_gene: TRBV2
CDR3nt: TGTGCCAGCAGACCCGACAGGGGGCTCGATGAAGCTTTCTTT
CDR3aa: CASRPDRGLDEAFF

d_gene: NA
abundance: NA
j_gene: TRBJ2-5
v_gene: TRBV28
CDR3nt: TGTGCCAGCAGCCTACAGGGAGCAGAGACCCAGTACTTC
CDR3aa: CASSLQGAETQYF

d_gene: TRBD1
abundance: NA
j_gene: TRBJ1-2
v_gene: TRBV2
CDR3nt: TGTGCCAGCAGTGCCGAGGGAGGGACAGGGATTGGCTACACCTTC
CDR3aa: CASSAEGGTGIGYTF

d_gene: TRBD1
abundance: NA
j_gene: TRBJ2-1
v_gene: TRBV10-3
CDR3nt: TGTGCCATCAAAGGGGGCGGGCTCGCCTACAATGAGCAGTTCTTC
CDR3aa: CAIKGGGLAYNEQFF

d_gene: NA
abundance: NA
j_gene: TRBJ2-7
v_gene: TRBV5-4
CDR3nt: TGTGCCAGCAGCCTTACTAGTGGGGACTACGAGCAGTACTTC
CDR3aa: CASSLTSGDYEQYF

d_gene: TRBD1
abundance: NA
j_gene: TRBJ2-3
v_gene: TRBV24-1
CDR3nt: TGTGCCACCAGTGAACCGACAGGGGATATGACAGATACGCAGTATTTT
CDR3aa: CATSEPTGDMTDTQYF

d_gene: NA
abundance: NA
j_gene: TRBJ1-2
v_gene: TRBV3-1/TRBV3-2
CDR3nt: TGTGCCAGCAGCCCCATGGGCGGGGGGGGGTATGGCTACACCTTC
CDR3aa: CASSPMGGGGYGYTF

d_gene: NA
abundance: NA
j_gene: TRBJ2-1
v_gene: TRBV15
CDR3nt: TGTGCCACCAGCAGTGGGTTGGGAGCAGGATCCTACAATGAGCAGTTCTTC
CDR3aa: CATSSGLGAGSYNEQFF

d_gene: NA
abundance: NA
j_gene: TRBJ1-4
v_gene: TRBV28
CDR3nt: TGTGCCAGCAGTTTAATTTCGGGGTTTCCGGATGAAAAACTGTTTTTT
CDR3aa: CASSLISGFPDEKLFF

d_gene: TRBD2
abundance: NA
j_gene: TRBJ2-7
v_gene: TRBV29-1
CDR3nt: TGCAGCGTTAATGGACTAGCGGGACTATCCTACGAGCAGTACTTC
CDR3aa: CSVNGLAGLSYEQYF

d_gene: NA
abundance: NA
j_gene: TRBJ1-5
v_gene: TRBV10-3
CDR3nt: TGTGCCATCAGTCTGACACTGGGCGATCAGCCCCAGCATTTT
CDR3aa: CAISLTLGDQPQHF

d_gene: NA
abundance: once
j_gene: TRBJ1-3
v_gene: TRBV2
CDR3nt: TGTGCCAGCAGTGTCGGCAGGGGCGCATCTGGAAACACCATATATTTT
CDR3aa: CASSVGRGASGNTIYF

d_gene: TRBD1
abundance: NA
j_gene: TRBJ2-3
v_gene: TRBV11-2
CDR3nt: TGTGCCAGCAGCTCTGGACAGGGGAAGGGAGATACGCAGTATTTT
CDR3aa: CASSSGQGKGDTQYF